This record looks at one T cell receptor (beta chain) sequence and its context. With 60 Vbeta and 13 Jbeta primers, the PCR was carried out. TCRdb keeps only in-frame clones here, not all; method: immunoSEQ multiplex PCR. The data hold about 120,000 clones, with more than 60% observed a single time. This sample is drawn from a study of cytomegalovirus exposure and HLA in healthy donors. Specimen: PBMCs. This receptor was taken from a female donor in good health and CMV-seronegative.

The CDR3 loop reads CAISPAGGTNEKLFF. The CDR3 nucleotides are TGTGCCATCAGTCCGGCAGGGGGGACTAATGAAAAACTGTTTTTT. The genes are TRBV10-3 and TRBJ1-4; 7 nucleotides match TRBD1. CDR1 ENHRY and CDR2 SYGVKD come from the germline V gene. This CDR3 is built from 15 residues. J was trimmed by 2 bases and V by 5 bases; bases with no gene match: 5.